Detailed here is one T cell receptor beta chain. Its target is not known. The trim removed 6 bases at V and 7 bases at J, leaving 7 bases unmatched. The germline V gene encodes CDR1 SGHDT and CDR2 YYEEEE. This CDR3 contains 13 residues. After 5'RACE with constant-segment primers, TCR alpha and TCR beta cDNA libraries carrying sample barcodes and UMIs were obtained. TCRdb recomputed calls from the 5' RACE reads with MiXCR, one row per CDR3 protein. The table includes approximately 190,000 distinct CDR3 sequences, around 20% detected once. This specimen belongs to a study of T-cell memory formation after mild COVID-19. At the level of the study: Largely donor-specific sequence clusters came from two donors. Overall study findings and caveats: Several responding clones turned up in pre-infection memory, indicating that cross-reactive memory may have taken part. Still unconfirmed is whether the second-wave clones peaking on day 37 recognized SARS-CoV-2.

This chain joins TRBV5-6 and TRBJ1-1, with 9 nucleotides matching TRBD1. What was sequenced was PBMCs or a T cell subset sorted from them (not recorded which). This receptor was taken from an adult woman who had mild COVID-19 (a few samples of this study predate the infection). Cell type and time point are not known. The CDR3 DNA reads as TGTGCCAGCACCAAACAGGGGGCGGTTGAAGCTTTCTTT. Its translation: CASTKQGAVEAFF.